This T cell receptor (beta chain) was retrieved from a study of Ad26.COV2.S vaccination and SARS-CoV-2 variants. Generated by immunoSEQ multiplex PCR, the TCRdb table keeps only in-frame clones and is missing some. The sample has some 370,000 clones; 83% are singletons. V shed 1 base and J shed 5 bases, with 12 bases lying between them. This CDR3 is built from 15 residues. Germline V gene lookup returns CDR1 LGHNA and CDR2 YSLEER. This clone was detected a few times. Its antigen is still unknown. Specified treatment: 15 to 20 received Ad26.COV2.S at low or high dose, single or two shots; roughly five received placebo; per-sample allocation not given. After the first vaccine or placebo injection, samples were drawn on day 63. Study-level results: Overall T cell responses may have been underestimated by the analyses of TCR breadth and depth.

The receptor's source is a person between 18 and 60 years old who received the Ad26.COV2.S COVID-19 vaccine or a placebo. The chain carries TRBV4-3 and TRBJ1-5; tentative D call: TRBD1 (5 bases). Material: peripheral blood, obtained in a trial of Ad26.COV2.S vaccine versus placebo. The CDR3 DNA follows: TGCGCCAGCAGCCAAGGTATGACAGAGTATCAGCCCCAGCATTTT. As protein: CASSQGMTEYQPQHF.